This TCR beta chain appears in the sequencing data of a study of blood T cell repertoires in COVID-19. Repertoires were generated with immunoSEQ multiplex PCR, while TCRdb's copy carries only in-frame clones and drops some. The sample consists of 250,000 or so clones, more than 80% of them appearing once. V lost 8 bases to trimming and J lost 0 bases, with 11 bases between them. Germline CDR1 and CDR2: MNHNY and SVGAGI (reference sequence). The CDR3 spans 14 residues. The V call is TRBV6-6, the J call TRBJ1-3; perhaps TRBD1 as D (6 bases). The TCR originated in a woman aged 25 to 39 with active or convalescent COVID-19. Sequencing was carried out using peripheral blood. Written as DNA, the CDR3 is TGTGCCAGCTCGACAGGATTCTCTGGAAACACCATATATTTT. It yields the protein CASSTGFSGNTIYF.